The 18 T cell receptor beta chains reported below all come from one sample, sequenced in a study of post-analysis software for immune sequencing data. These TCRs are of unknown antigen specificity. Built from TCR beta cDNA, the libraries had unique molecular identifiers in them. From the PCR reads, TCRdb called clonotypes with MiXCR, one entry per CDR3 protein. The sample records hundreds of thousands of distinct CDR3 sequences, 55% to 60% being singletons. The study's findings and limits: Comparison of patients with controls showed a handful of TRBV segments more frequent in patients, TRBV5-6, TRBV5-1 and TRBV20-1 among them.

Input material: blood. These receptors were taken from a girl aged 2 to 9 with multiple sclerosis.

The V call is TRBV7-9, the J call TRBJ2-3; 8 positions agree with TRBD1. Germline CDR1 and CDR2: SEHNR and FQNEAQ (reference sequence). This CDR3 comprises 16 residues. The junction had 8 bases not matched to a gene; V was cut back by 4 bases and J by 2 bases. This CDR3 reads CASSWGTGDYTDTQYF. The CDR3 nucleotides read TGTGCCAGCAGCTGGGGGACAGGAGATTACACAGATACGCAGTATTTT.

The chain uses TRBV29-1 and TRBJ2-4, with 9 bases matching TRBD1. The CDR3 is made up of 14 amino acids. The V and J ends lost 2 bases and 8 bases, in that order; junction bases with no gene match: 7. The germline gives CDR1 SQVTM, CDR2 ANQGSEA. DNA for the CDR3: TGCAGCGTTGAAATGGGACAGGGAAGGTACATTCAGTACTTC. Protein: CSVEMGQGRYIQYF. The complete variable domain, with remaining parts taken from reference TRBV29-1 and TRBJ2-4, reads SAVISQKPSRDICQRGTSLTIQCQVDSQVTMMFWYRQQPGQSLTLIATANQGSEATYESGFVIDKFPISRPNLTFSTLTVSNMSPEDSSIYLCSVEMGQGRYIQYFGAGTRLSVL.

Worth noting for this clonotype: The junction differs from germline at one of its ends, possibly a read error. The chain employs TRBV7-2 and TRBJ1-3, with D possibly TRBD1 on 5 matching bases. The CDR3 is made up of 15 amino acids. CDR1 and CDR2 from the germline V gene are SGHTA and FQGNSA. The CDR3 region is CAGSRTFRSGNTIYF. For the CDR3, the DNA is TGTGCCGGCAGCCGGACATTCCGCTCTGGAAACACCATATATTTT.

The chain uses TRBV20-1 and TRBJ1-1, with D perhaps matching TRBD1 (6 bases). The CDR3 runs 12 residues. The V gene lost 4 bases and the J gene lost 1 base, with 7 bases spanning the gap. Germline assignment: CDR1 DFQATT and CDR2 SNEGSKA (reference sequence). The chain's CDR3 is CSAKQGNTEAFF. The CDR3, as DNA: TGCAGTGCTAAACAGGGGAACACTGAAGCTTTCTTT.

This rearrangement joins TRBV19 to TRBJ2-5; 9 bases are shared with TRBD2. Germline CDR1 reads LNHDA; CDR2 reads SQIVND (reference sequence). Losses at the gene ends were 6 bases for V and 5 bases for J; bases not matched to a gene: 7. The CDR3 covers 14 residues. The CDR3 nucleotides read TGTGCCAGTAGGCCAAATAGCGGGAGCGAGACCCAGTACTTC. This translates into CASRPNSGSETQYF.

CDR3 sequence reads: CASSQDLAGGPHTDTQYF. Here the CDR3 DNA reads TGTGCCAGCAGCCAAGATCTAGCGGGGGGTCCCCACACAGATACGCAGTATTTT. The chain joins TRBV3-1 to TRBJ2-3; TRBD2 aligns across 11 bases. CDR1 and CDR2 (germline): LGHDT, YNNKEL (reference sequence). CDR3 length equals 18 residues. V dropped 0 bases and J dropped 2; count of bases not matched to a gene: 7.

The rearrangement uses TRBV29-1 and TRBJ2-3; 8 nucleotides align to TRBD1. After removal of 6 bases from V and 4 bases from J, the junction contained 9 bases not matched to a gene. The CDR3 length is 14 residues. Per germline, CDR1 SQVTM and CDR2 ANQGSEA. The CDR3 spells CSVWTGPIPDTQYF. Here the CDR3 DNA reads TGCAGCGTCTGGACAGGGCCAATTCCAGATACGCAGTATTTT.

The J gene is TRBJ2-1, the V gene TRBV12-3 or TRBV12-4; D uncertain. The CDR3 consists of 11 residues. With 6 bases removed from V and 6 bases from J, the gap between germline ends came to 6 bases. CDR3 sequence reads: CASRHSNEQFF. Here the CDR3 DNA reads TGTGCCAGCAGGCATAGCAATGAGCAGTTCTTC.

J is TRBJ2-1 and V is TRBV12-3 or TRBV12-4; 8 bases agree with TRBD2. The CDR3 loop spans 16 amino acids. V trimming: 3 bases; J trimming: 10 bases; junction bases outside the gene matches: 14. Here the CDR3 reads CASSLVPGTSRHEQFF. Here the CDR3 DNA reads TGTGCCAGCAGTTTGGTGCCCGGGACTAGTCGACACGAGCAGTTCTTC.

The chain is built from TRBV5-5 and TRBJ2-2; 9 bases are a match to TRBD1. The ends lost 4 bases at V and 6 bases at J; junction bases unmatched: 10. There are 16 residues in the CDR3. Germline values: CDR1 SGHKS, CDR2 YYEKEE (reference sequence). This CDR3 reads CASSRGTGFDPGELFF. In DNA, the CDR3 is TGTGCCAGCAGCCGCGGGACAGGGTTCGATCCCGGGGAGCTGTTTTTT.

This chain joins TRBV7-2 and TRBJ2-4; D is undetermined. The CDR3 contains 13 residues. Between the trimmed V and J ends, which lost 3 bases and 8 bases, there was a span of 11 bases. Germline V gives CDR1 SGHTA, CDR2 FQGNSA. CDR3 DNA: TGTGCCAGCAGCTTCTCAGGTTCGGACATTCAGTACTTC. This sequence encodes CASSFSGSDIQYF.

To note about this clonotype: The junction departs from germline at one end; a sequencing error may be responsible. This chain connects TRBV6-5 to TRBJ2-5, with D perhaps TRBD2 (6 bases). The length of the CDR3 is 13 residues. Germline V gene sequence: CDR1 MNHEY, CDR2 SVGAGI. The CDR3 DNA reads as TGTACCAGCAACCCCGGGGGAGAGGAGACCCAGTACTTC. As protein: CTSNPGGEETQYF.

The rearrangement joins TRBV6-1 to TRBJ2-7, with 8 bases that match TRBD1. J lost 4 bases, V lost 3 bases, and 8 bases had no gene match. The CDR3 totals 15 residues. From germline, CDR1 is MNHNS and CDR2 SASEGT. CDR3 sequence reads: CASSDSGQARYEQYF. The CDR3 DNA is TGTGCCAGCAGTGACTCGGGACAGGCGCGTTACGAGCAGTACTTC.

The table lists this clonotype with a few counts. J is TRBJ2-1 and V is TRBV4-2, with D possibly TRBD2 on 6 matching bases. Germline V gives CDR1 LGHNA, CDR2 YNFKEQ. This CDR3 comprises 17 residues. Trimming removed 0 bases from V and 3 bases from J, with 15 bases in between. CDR3 bases: TGTGCCAGCAGCCAAGATTGGGTCGATAGCGGCTACAATGAGCAGTTCTTC. It encodes CASSQDWVDSGYNEQFF.

The chain couples TRBV30 to TRBJ2-1, with TRBD1 matching 10 bases. Germline loops: CDR1 GTSNPN, CDR2 SVGIG (reference sequence). V dropped 0 bases and J dropped 4; count of bases not matched to a gene: 3. There are 15 residues in the CDR3. CDR3 region: CAWSVGQGGYNEQFF. The CDR3, as DNA: TGTGCCTGGAGTGTCGGACAGGGGGGTTACAATGAGCAGTTCTTC.

This clonotype was seen a few times. This chain joins TRBV12-3 or TRBV12-4 and TRBJ2-7; D is perhaps TRBD1 (5 bases). The CDR3 runs to 15 residues. The ends were cut back, 6 bases at V and 5 bases at J, with 20 bases in the middle. The CDR3 loop reads CASSLLRGSDHEQYF. The CDR3 DNA is TGTGCCAGCAGCCTGCTTAGGGGCAGCGACCACGAGCAGTACTTC.

The chain recombines TRBV7-3 with TRBJ2-3; tentatively, D is TRBD2 (5 bases). CDR1 and CDR2 (germline): SGHTA, FQGTGA. V was trimmed by 2 bases and J by 14 bases, leaving 14 bases between them. This CDR3 is built from 12 residues. CDR3 coding DNA: TGTGCCAGCAGCTTATCGGACCGGGATATGTATTTT. Its translation is CASSLSDRDMYF.

This clonotype was seen only once. This chain uses TRBV12-3 or TRBV12-4 with TRBJ2-1; D may be TRBD1 (7 bases). This CDR3 comprises 12 residues. The V end lost 6 bases, the J end lost 10 bases, and 13 bases lay between the germline ends. CDR3 amino acids: CASSQGGREQFF. Here the CDR3 DNA reads TGTGCCAGCAGCCAGGGGGGACGCGAGCAGTTCTTC.